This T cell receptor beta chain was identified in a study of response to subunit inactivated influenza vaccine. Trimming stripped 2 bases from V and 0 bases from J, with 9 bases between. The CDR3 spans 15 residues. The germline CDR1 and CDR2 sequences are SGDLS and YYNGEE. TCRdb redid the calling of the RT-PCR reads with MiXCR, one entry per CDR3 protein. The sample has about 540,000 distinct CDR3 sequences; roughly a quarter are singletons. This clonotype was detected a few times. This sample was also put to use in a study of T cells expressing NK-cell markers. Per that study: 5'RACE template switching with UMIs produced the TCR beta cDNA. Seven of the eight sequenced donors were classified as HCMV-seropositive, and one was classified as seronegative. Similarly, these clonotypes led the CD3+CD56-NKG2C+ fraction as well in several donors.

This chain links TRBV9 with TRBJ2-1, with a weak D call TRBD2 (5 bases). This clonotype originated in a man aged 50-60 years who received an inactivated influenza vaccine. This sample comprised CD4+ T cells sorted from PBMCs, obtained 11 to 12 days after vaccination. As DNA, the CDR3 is TGTGCCAGCAGCGTCGGGGTTCGCTCCTACAATGAGCAGTTCTTC. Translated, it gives CASSVGVRSYNEQFF.